This T cell receptor (beta chain) was sequenced for a study of T cell responses to AZD1222 COVID-19 vaccine. Study-level points and caveats: Regions 160-218 and 743-854 held dominance among vaccine-associated CD4 TCRs, which spanned spike.

Trimming took 3 bases from V and 4 from J; bases not matched to a gene: 7. The CDR3 loop spans 15 amino acids. Germline lookup yields CDR1 SGDLS and CDR2 YYNGEE. This table comes from immunoSEQ multiplex PCR, and its TCRdb copy is limited to in-frame clones, with some not included. The data contain around 140,000 clones, around 93% of them singletons. In the case of this clone: What it binds is not known.

The sequence was obtained from an adult who received the AZD1222 COVID-19 vaccine. Source: peripheral blood, taken 28 days after the second AZD1222 dose. V and J are TRBV9 and TRBJ1-3; 7 nucleotides line up with TRBD1. The CDR3 reads CASSGRGGYGNTIYF. In DNA, the CDR3 is TGTGCCAGCAGCGGCAGGGGGGGTTACGGAAACACCATATATTTT. The full variable domain, in which reference TRBV9 and TRBJ1-3 provide the parts outside the CDR3, is DSGVTQTPKHLITATGQRVTLRCSPRSGDLSVYWYQQSLDQGLQFLIQYYNGEERAKGNILERFSAQQFPDLHSELNLSSLELGDSALYFCASSGRGGYGNTIYFGEGSWLTVV.